A selection of T cell receptor beta chains follows, all from one sample in a study of cytomegalovirus exposure and HLA in healthy donors. Assay: immunoSEQ multiplex PCR; the TCRdb copy retains only in-frame clones and omits some. The sample shows about 100,000 clones, 79% of them seen only once. Sequences were obtained from PBMCs. Every receptor here comes from a female donor in good health and CMV-seropositive. CDR3s include the opening cysteine and the closing phenylalanine or tryptophan. The order of the fields is clone size, V gene, D gene, J gene, CDR3 DNA, CDR3 protein. A D gene is named only where the DNA matches it firmly. Some rows have no size entry. The others give once, few or many, or a class for an expanded clone.

clone_size: -
v_call: TRBV20-1
d_call: -
j_call: TRBJ2-7
cdr3_nt: TGCAGTGCTCTGCGCTACGAGCAGTACTTC
cdr3_aa: CSALRYEQYF

clone_size: -
v_call: TRBV21-1
d_call: -
j_call: TRBJ1-1
cdr3_nt: TGTGCCAGCAGCAAACCCCGGGACAGCGGAACTGAAGCTTTCTTT
cdr3_aa: CASSKPRDSGTEAFF

clone_size: -
v_call: TRBV2
d_call: -
j_call: TRBJ1-2
cdr3_nt: TGTGCCACTACCACCCAGGACTATGGCTACACCTTC
cdr3_aa: CATTTQDYGYTF

clone_size: -
v_call: TRBV30
d_call: -
j_call: TRBJ1-2
cdr3_nt: TGTGCCTGGAGTGAAGTTCCTCAGAACTATGGCTACACCTTC
cdr3_aa: CAWSEVPQNYGYTF

clone_size: -
v_call: TRBV29-1
d_call: TRBD2
j_call: TRBJ2-1
cdr3_nt: TGCAGCGTTGTGGGACTAGCGGGGGCTTTAAATGAGCAGTTCTTC
cdr3_aa: CSVVGLAGALNEQFF

clone_size: -
v_call: TRBV5-1
d_call: TRBD2
j_call: TRBJ2-3
cdr3_nt: TGCGCCAGCAGCACACCGGGACTAGCGGGAGGGGCAGATACGCAGTATTTT
cdr3_aa: CASSTPGLAGGADTQYF

clone_size: -
v_call: TRBV5-6
d_call: -
j_call: TRBJ1-5
cdr3_nt: TGTGCCAGCAGCTGGGGGCCAGGGAATCAGCCCCAGCATTTT
cdr3_aa: CASSWGPGNQPQHF

clone_size: -
v_call: TRBV28
d_call: -
j_call: TRBJ2-7
cdr3_nt: TGTGCCAGCAACGTCAGAGGCCGAGGTAGCTACGAGCAGTACTTC
cdr3_aa: CASNVRGRGSYEQYF

clone_size: -
v_call: TRBV4-3
d_call: -
j_call: TRBJ1-4
cdr3_nt: TGCGCCAGCAGCCAAGAGGGGGGTGTTCGAGAAAAACTGTTTTTT
cdr3_aa: CASSQEGGVREKLFF

clone_size: -
v_call: TRBV2
d_call: -
j_call: TRBJ2-3
cdr3_nt: TGTGCCAGCAGTGAAGGGAGGGGTGGAGGAGCAGATACGCAGTATTTT
cdr3_aa: CASSEGRGGGADTQYF

clone_size: -
v_call: TRBV27
d_call: -
j_call: TRBJ1-1
cdr3_nt: TGTGCCAGCAGTTTCCGCGACAGGAACACTGAAGCTTTCTTT
cdr3_aa: CASSFRDRNTEAFF

clone_size: -
v_call: TRBV7-9
d_call: -
j_call: TRBJ1-5
cdr3_nt: TGTGCCAGCCAAAAGGGGGGGGAACGGATTCAGCCCCAGCATTTT
cdr3_aa: CASQKGGERIQPQHF

clone_size: -
v_call: TRBV6-5
d_call: TRBD2
j_call: TRBJ2-7
cdr3_nt: TGTGCCAGCGGCAGACTAGCGGGAGGAGCCCGATGGGACTTC
cdr3_aa: CASGRLAGGARWDF

clone_size: -
v_call: TRBV7-6
d_call: -
j_call: TRBJ2-3
cdr3_nt: TGTGCCAGCAGCTTTAGAGGAGGCACAGATACGCAGTATTTT
cdr3_aa: CASSFRGGTDTQYF

clone_size: -
v_call: TRBV21-1
d_call: -
j_call: TRBJ2-1
cdr3_nt: TGTGCCAGCAGTCAAACTCACAATGAGCAGTTCTTC
cdr3_aa: CASSQTHNEQFF

clone_size: -
v_call: TRBV19
d_call: TRBD2
j_call: TRBJ2-7
cdr3_nt: TGTGCCAGTAGTATAGGTAGCGGGTTCTCCTACGAGCAGTACTTC
cdr3_aa: CASSIGSGFSYEQYF

clone_size: few
v_call: TRBV29-1
d_call: -
j_call: TRBJ2-1
cdr3_nt: TGCAGCGCCGCCCAGGGATCCAATGAGCAGTTCTTC
cdr3_aa: CSAAQGSNEQFF

clone_size: -
v_call: TRBV7-2
d_call: TRBD1
j_call: TRBJ2-3
cdr3_nt: TGTGCCAGCAGCTTAGTGCCGCAGGGGGCTGGCACAGATACGCAGTATTTT
cdr3_aa: CASSLVPQGAGTDTQYF

clone_size: -
v_call: TRBV7-9
d_call: -
j_call: TRBJ1-1
cdr3_nt: TGTGCCAGCTCTGCGGGGGGACGGGCTTTCTTT
cdr3_aa: CASSAGGRAFF

clone_size: -
v_call: TRBV7-9
d_call: TRBD1
j_call: TRBJ1-1
cdr3_nt: TGTTCCAGCAGCTTAGGACAGGGGTTGAACACTGAAGCTTTCTTT
cdr3_aa: CSSSLGQGLNTEAFF

clone_size: -
v_call: TRBV19
d_call: -
j_call: TRBJ2-7
cdr3_nt: TGTGCCAGTAGTATAGATCATAGGGGGACCTACGAGCAGTACTTC
cdr3_aa: CASSIDHRGTYEQYF

clone_size: -
v_call: TRBV5-6
d_call: TRBD1
j_call: TRBJ2-2
cdr3_nt: TGTGCCAGCAGCTTTGACAGGGCCCTCGGGGAGCTGTTTTTT
cdr3_aa: CASSFDRALGELFF

clone_size: -
v_call: TRBV5-8
d_call: TRBD1
j_call: TRBJ1-2
cdr3_nt: TGTGCCAGCAGTACCGGGACAGGGACCCTTAACTATGGCTACACCTTC
cdr3_aa: CASSTGTGTLNYGYTF

clone_size: few
v_call: TRBV7-9
d_call: TRBD2
j_call: TRBJ2-1
cdr3_nt: TGTGCCAGCAGCTTAAAGACTAGCGGGAGTGGGGACAATGAGCAGTTCTTC
cdr3_aa: CASSLKTSGSGDNEQFF

clone_size: few
v_call: TRBV9
d_call: -
j_call: TRBJ1-4
cdr3_nt: TGTGCCAGCACCCCAGAGGCGGGTAATGAAAAACTGTTTTTT
cdr3_aa: CASTPEAGNEKLFF

clone_size: -
v_call: TRBV27
d_call: TRBD2
j_call: TRBJ2-1
cdr3_nt: TGTGCCAGCAGTTTCCTTTCGGGGGGCAATGAGCAGTTCTTC
cdr3_aa: CASSFLSGGNEQFF

clone_size: few
v_call: TRBV18
d_call: -
j_call: TRBJ2-2
cdr3_nt: TGTGCCAGCTCACAGGGGACCGGGGAGCTGTTTTTT
cdr3_aa: CASSQGTGELFF

clone_size: few
v_call: TRBV4-3
d_call: -
j_call: TRBJ2-7
cdr3_nt: TGCGCCAGCAGCCAAGATGGGACAACGTCCTACGAGCAGTACTTC
cdr3_aa: CASSQDGTTSYEQYF

clone_size: -
v_call: TRBV30
d_call: TRBD1
j_call: TRBJ2-7
cdr3_nt: TGTGCCTGGAGTAAGGGACAGCCTAACTCCTACGAGCAGTACTTC
cdr3_aa: CAWSKGQPNSYEQYF

clone_size: -
v_call: TRBV19
d_call: -
j_call: TRBJ2-1
cdr3_nt: TGTGCCAGTAGTAAGGCGGGCCTCCCTAGGGAGCAGTTCTTC
cdr3_aa: CASSKAGLPREQFF

clone_size: -
v_call: TRBV29-1
d_call: TRBD1
j_call: TRBJ1-5
cdr3_nt: TGCAGCGTTGCCGGGACAGGAAGTCAGCCCCAGCATTTT
cdr3_aa: CSVAGTGSQPQHF

clone_size: -
v_call: TRBV6-5
d_call: -
j_call: TRBJ2-7
cdr3_nt: TGTGCCAGCAGGAGGGACTCCAACTACGAGCAGTACTTC
cdr3_aa: CASRRDSNYEQYF

clone_size: few
v_call: TRBV6-6
d_call: TRBD2
j_call: TRBJ2-7
cdr3_nt: TGTGCCAGCCGGACTAGCGGGAGGTACGAGCAGTACTTC
cdr3_aa: CASRTSGRYEQYF

clone_size: -
v_call: TRBV7-2
d_call: TRBD1
j_call: TRBJ2-7
cdr3_nt: TGTGCCAGCAGCTTAGAGCGAGTGAGGACAGGGGGATACGAGCAGTACTTC
cdr3_aa: CASSLERVRTGGYEQYF

clone_size: -
v_call: TRBV4-3
d_call: -
j_call: TRBJ2-7
cdr3_nt: TGCGCCAGCAGCCAAGGGAGGAGCCCCTACGAGCAGTACTTC
cdr3_aa: CASSQGRSPYEQYF

clone_size: few
v_call: TRBV7-2
d_call: -
j_call: TRBJ2-6
cdr3_nt: TGTGCCAGCAGCCCCCAGGATTCTGGGGCCAACGGCCTGACTTTC
cdr3_aa: CASSPQDSGANGLTF

clone_size: -
v_call: TRBV6-1
d_call: TRBD2
j_call: TRBJ2-3
cdr3_nt: TGTGCCAGCAGTGAAGCGCTTCGGACTAGCGGGAGGGACAGCACAGATACGCAGTATTTT
cdr3_aa: CASSEALRTSGRDSTDTQYF

clone_size: few
v_call: TRBV27
d_call: TRBD2
j_call: TRBJ2-7
cdr3_nt: TGTGCCAGCAGTTTAAAGGGGACTAGCGGGAGGGCCGACGAGCAGTACTTC
cdr3_aa: CASSLKGTSGRADEQYF

clone_size: -
v_call: TRBV9
d_call: TRBD1
j_call: TRBJ2-6
cdr3_nt: TGTGCCAGCAGCGTTGACAGGGGGCTATCTGGGGCCAACGGCCTGACTTTC
cdr3_aa: CASSVDRGLSGANGLTF

clone_size: -
v_call: TRBV5-1
d_call: TRBD2
j_call: TRBJ2-5
cdr3_nt: TGCGCCAGCAGCGCGGGACTAGCGGGGGGTGGGACCCAGTACTTC
cdr3_aa: CASSAGLAGGGTQYF

clone_size: -
v_call: TRBV4-3
d_call: -
j_call: TRBJ2-4
cdr3_nt: TGCGCCAGCAGCCCCGATCCCTGGTCACTTTACCTCAAAAACAGTCAGTACTTC
cdr3_aa: CASSPDPWSLYLKNSQYF

clone_size: -
v_call: TRBV27
d_call: -
j_call: TRBJ2-2
cdr3_nt: TGTGCCAGCAGTTTATTCCGGGGGAAAGGGGACACCGGGGAGCTGTTTTTT
cdr3_aa: CASSLFRGKGDTGELFF

clone_size: -
v_call: TRBV28
d_call: -
j_call: TRBJ1-3
cdr3_nt: TGTGCCAGCAGTTCCTCCCGACACAGCGGAACTGGAAACACCATATATTTT
cdr3_aa: CASSSSRHSGTGNTIYF

clone_size: -
v_call: TRBV15
d_call: -
j_call: TRBJ1-1
cdr3_nt: TGTGCCACCAGCAGTCCAGGGCGAGGGTGGGGGACTGGTGGAGCTTTCTTT
cdr3_aa: CATSSPGRGWGTGGAFF

clone_size: -
v_call: TRBV6-5
d_call: -
j_call: TRBJ2-5
cdr3_nt: TGTGCCAGCAGTTACTCTAGATGGGAGACCCAGTACTTC
cdr3_aa: CASSYSRWETQYF

clone_size: -
v_call: TRBV7-9
d_call: TRBD1
j_call: TRBJ2-1
cdr3_nt: TGTTCCAGCAGCTCACACCCGGGACAGGGGATCAATGAGCAGTTCTTC
cdr3_aa: CSSSSHPGQGINEQFF

clone_size: -
v_call: TRBV7-9
d_call: -
j_call: TRBJ1-4
cdr3_nt: TGTGCCAGCACCAAGGACGGGAGATATGAAAAACTGTTTTTT
cdr3_aa: CASTKDGRYEKLFF

clone_size: once
v_call: TRBV9
d_call: -
j_call: TRBJ1-1
cdr3_nt: TGTGCCAGCAGCCCTCGACAAGCCATGAACACTGAAGCTTTCTTT
cdr3_aa: CASSPRQAMNTEAFF

clone_size: -
v_call: TRBV12-2
d_call: -
j_call: TRBJ2-4
cdr3_nt: TGTGCAAGTCGCTTAGGCCCCTTGGGACAGGTCAAAAACATTCAGTACTTC
cdr3_aa: CASRLGPLGQVKNIQYF

clone_size: -
v_call: TRBV25-1
d_call: TRBD2
j_call: TRBJ2-2
cdr3_nt: TGTGCCAGCAGCAGACTAGCGGGAGGGTTTGGGACCGGGGAGCTGTTTTTT
cdr3_aa: CASSRLAGGFGTGELFF

clone_size: -
v_call: TRBV6-6
d_call: TRBD2
j_call: TRBJ2-7
cdr3_nt: TGTGCCAGCAGTTACAAGCGGGGGTCCTCCTACGAGCAGTACTTC
cdr3_aa: CASSYKRGSSYEQYF

clone_size: -
v_call: TRBV7-2
d_call: TRBD2
j_call: TRBJ2-2
cdr3_nt: TGTGCCAGCAGCTTAGTGTCTCTCGGGGGGGAGGAGCTGTTTTTT
cdr3_aa: CASSLVSLGGEELFF